This T cell receptor (beta chain) was obtained from a study of neurological immune-mediated disorders. Study-wide results and limits: No clinical or MRI feature was associated with the multiple sclerosis repertoire cluster. When the repertoires were grouped phylogenetically, those of 18 of the 34 multiple sclerosis patients came together in a single cluster of related CDR3 sequences, which points to a possible repertoire-level signature.

This clonotype was counted ten times or more. No antigen is known for it. V was cut by 3 bases and J by 0 bases, with 10 bases left in between. The germline V gene encodes CDR1 SGHRS and CDR2 YFSETQ. The CDR3 spans 14 residues. The authors produced cDNA by 5'RACE using 10-nucleotide random UMIs. Over 160 million TCR-beta sequences from 15-18 subjects came from every sequencing run. TCRdb re-derived calls from the 5' RACE reads in MiXCR, one entry per CDR3 protein. This table holds 50,000 or so distinct CDR3 sequences, roughly 3.8% found once. The rearrangement links TRBV5-1 to TRBJ2-7; possible D gene TRBD2, 6 bases. Sample: PBMCs. The receptor was isolated from a man in his fifties or sixties with multiple sclerosis. CDR3 sequence: CASSSAGSSYEQYF. The DNA of the CDR3 is TGCGCCAGCAGCTCGGCGGGAAGCTCCTACGAGCAGTACTTC.